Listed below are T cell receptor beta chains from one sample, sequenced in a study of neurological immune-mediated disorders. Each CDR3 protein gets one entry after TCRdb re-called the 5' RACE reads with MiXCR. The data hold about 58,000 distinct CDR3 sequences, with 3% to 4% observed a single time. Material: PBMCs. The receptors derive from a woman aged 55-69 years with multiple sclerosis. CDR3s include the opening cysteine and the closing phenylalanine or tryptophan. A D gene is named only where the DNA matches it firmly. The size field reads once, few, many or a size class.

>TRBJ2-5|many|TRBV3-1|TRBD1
TGTGCCAGCAGCCGGGACAGATTCCAAGAGACCCAGTACTTC
CASSRDRFQETQYF
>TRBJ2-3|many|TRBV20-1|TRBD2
TGCAGTGCTAGAGAACTAGCGGGACTGACAGATACGCAGTATTTT
CSARELAGLTDTQYF
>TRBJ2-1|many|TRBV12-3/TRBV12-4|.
TGTGCCAGCAGTTCAGGGAGCTCCTACAATGAGCAGTTCTTC
CASSSGSSYNEQFF
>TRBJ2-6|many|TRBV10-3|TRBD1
TGTGCCATCAGTGGACCGGGACAGGGCTCTTCCGGGGCCAACGTCCTGACTTTC
CAISGPGQGSSGANVLTF
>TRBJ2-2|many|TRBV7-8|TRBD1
TGTGCCAGCAGCCCGTGGCGCGACAGGGGAAGAGCGAACACCGGGGAGCTGTTTTTT
CASSPWRDRGRANTGELFF
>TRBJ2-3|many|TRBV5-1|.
TGCGCCAGCAGTCGCGGGGACAGCACAGATACGCAGTATTTT
CASSRGDSTDTQYF
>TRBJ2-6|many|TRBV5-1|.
TGCGCCAGCAGCTTGGATGGGGCCGCCGGGGCCAACGTCCTGACTTTC
CASSLDGAAGANVLTF
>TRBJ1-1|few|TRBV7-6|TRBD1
TGTGCCAGCAGCTCACTTTACAGGGGGCGCATGAACACTGAAGCTTTCTTT
CASSSLYRGRMNTEAFF
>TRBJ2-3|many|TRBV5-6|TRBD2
TGTGCCAGCAGCTTGGTGGCGGGGGGCACAGATACGCAGTATTTT
CASSLVAGGTDTQYF
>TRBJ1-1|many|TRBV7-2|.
TGTGCCAGCAGCCGAGACAGGACGGGGACTGAAGCTTTCTTT
CASSRDRTGTEAFF
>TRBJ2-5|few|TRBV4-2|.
TGTGCCAGCAGCCTAGTGGAAGGGTTGGGGGAGACCCAGTACTTC
CASSLVEGLGETQYF
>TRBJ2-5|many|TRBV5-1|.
TGCGCCAGCAGCACGACCCTGGGACTGGCGCAGACCCAGTACTTC
CASSTTLGLAQTQYF